Each of the 27 T cell receptor beta chains below was sequenced from the same sample in a study of cytomegalovirus exposure and HLA in healthy donors (dated by TCRdb to 2016 to 2017). The protocol used for the library was the immunoSEQ multiplex PCR assay. The multiplex PCR relied on a mix of 60 forward primers for TCR Vbeta segments and 13 reverse primers for TCR Jbeta segments. What TCRdb holds here is the immuneACCESS table cut down to in-frame rearrangements. Part of the clones is not present; checked against another copy, under half of the missing clones reflect an unresolved V gene, and the others are unexplained. The sample table contains 180,000 or so clones; only one count was recorded for around three quarters of them. The top ten hold under 2.5% of the sample. The sample taken for sequencing was PBMCs. These TCRs come from a woman aged 25 to 45 in good health and CMV-seropositive.

This clone was seen a few times. The chain has TRBV5-6 and TRBJ2-7; 7 positions match TRBD2. Germline V gene data show CDR1 as SGHDT and CDR2 as YYEEEE. Trimming cost V 0 bases and J 6 bases; bases outside gene matches: 9. The CDR3 consists of 15 residues. The CDR3 reads CASSLGGSGKGEQYF. DNA of the CDR3: TGTGCCAGCAGCTTGGGAGGGAGCGGGAAAGGCGAGCAGTACTTC.

This clone was detected a few times. V is TRBV27 and J is TRBJ2-1, with TRBD2 matching 14 bases. Germline CDR1 is MNHEY and CDR2 is SMNVEV (reference sequence). V trimming: 6 bases; J trimming: 6 bases; junction bases outside the gene matches: 7. This CDR3 spans 16 amino acids. The CDR3 sequence is CASSLLTSGRANEQFF. The CDR3 region has the DNA TGTGCCAGCAGCTTACTGACTAGCGGGAGGGCCAATGAGCAGTTCTTC.

This chain uses TRBV28 with TRBJ1-5, with 7 bases that match TRBD1. The germline gives CDR1 MDHEN, CDR2 SYDVKM. V lost 6 bases and J lost 2; bases outside the gene matches: 7. The CDR3 is 15 amino acids. CDR3 sequence reads: CASREQGVGNQPQHF. The CDR3 DNA reads TGTGCCAGCAGAGAGCAGGGGGTCGGCAATCAGCCCCAGCATTTT.

This clone has just one count. The chain recombines TRBV6-5 with TRBJ2-5; 9 bases are a match to TRBD2. Germline CDR1 reads MNHEY; CDR2 reads SVGAGI. Germline trimming cut 2 bases from V and 6 bases from J; bases unmatched to any gene: 10. The CDR3 consists of 16 residues. CDR3 sequence reads: CASSYPTSGGTKTQYF. For the CDR3, the DNA is TGTGCCAGCAGTTACCCGACTAGCGGAGGCACGAAGACCCAGTACTTC.

In DNA, the CDR3 is TGTGCCAGCAGGCCTAGGGAGAGCACAGATACGCAGTATTTT. Its translation is CASRPRESTDTQYF. The gene calls are TRBV5-4 and TRBJ2-3; D is possibly TRBD2 (5 bases). Germline values: CDR1 SGHNT, CDR2 YYREEE (reference sequence). The CDR3 contains 14 residues. Trimming left V 5 bases short and J 0 bases short, with 10 bases between.

J is TRBJ2-7 and V is TRBV7-6; D gene unclear. The CDR3 sequence is 16 residues long. The germline V and J ends were trimmed by 0 bases and 2 bases, with 14 bases remaining between them. In germline, CDR1 is SGHVS, CDR2 FNYEAQ. The DNA of the CDR3 is TGTGCCAGCAGCTTAGCGAGTGGAACAGTAGCCTACGAGCAGTACTTC. This translates into CASSLASGTVAYEQYF. Supplemented by reference TRBV7-6 and TRBJ2-7, the full variable domain reads GAGVSQSPRYKVTKRGQDVALRCDPISGHVSLYWYRQALGQGPEFLTYFNYEAQQDKSGLPNDRFSAERPEGSISTLTIQRTEQRDSAMYRCASSLASGTVAYEQYFGPGTRLTVT.

The rearrangement joins TRBV5-1 to TRBJ1-1; 7 nucleotides agree with TRBD1. Germline V gene data show CDR1 as SGHRS and CDR2 as YFSETQ. This CDR3 region has 14 residues. After removal of 4 bases from V and 1 base from J, the junction contained 4 bases not matched to a gene. The CDR3 reads CASSPTGRNTEAFF. The DNA for the CDR3 is TGCGCCAGCAGCCCGACAGGGAGGAACACTGAAGCTTTCTTT.

This chain connects TRBV6-1 to TRBJ2-7, with 10 bases aligning to TRBD1. There are 15 residues in the CDR3. V trimming: 7 bases; J trimming: 0 bases; junction bases outside the gene matches: 6. From germline, CDR1 is MNHNS and CDR2 SASEGT. CDR3 in amino acids: CASTMGQGSSYEQYF. The CDR3 DNA reads as TGTGCCAGCACCATGGGACAGGGGTCCTCCTACGAGCAGTACTTC.

This chain links TRBV5-6 with TRBJ2-5, with 8 bases identical to TRBD1. The CDR3 loop spans 15 amino acids. Germline loops: CDR1 SGHDT, CDR2 YYEEEE. V lost 4 bases to trimming and J lost 4 bases; unmatched junction nucleotides: 9. The CDR3 DNA reads as TGTGCCAGCAGCCCGACAGGGGCAAAGGGAGAGACCCAGTACTTC. This translates into CASSPTGAKGETQYF.

V is TRBV30 and J is TRBJ2-5, with 11 bases that match TRBD1. CDR1 GTSNPN and CDR2 SVGIG come from the germline V gene (reference sequence). This CDR3 comprises 15 residues. The J segment lost 5 bases and the V segment lost 1 base, leaving 6 bases of the junction unmatched. CDR3: CAWSGGTGGVETQYF. As DNA, the CDR3 is TGTGCCTGGAGTGGCGGGACAGGGGGAGTGGAGACCCAGTACTTC. The variable domain in full, with the rest retrieved from reference TRBV30 and TRBJ2-5, is SQTIHQWPATLVQPVGSPLSLECTVEGTSNPNLYWYRQAAGRGLQLLFYSVGIGQISSEVPQNLSASRPQDRQFILSSKKLLLSDSGFYLCAWSGGTGGVETQYFGPGTRLLVL.

The genes are TRBV5-1 and TRBJ1-2; no clear D gene. Germline loops: CDR1 SGHRS, CDR2 YFSETQ. V gave up 0 bases and J gave up 12 bases, with 21 bases separating them. The CDR3 loop spans 15 amino acids. The CDR3 DNA reads TGCGCCAGCAGCTTGGCCGCCCTACAGAGCGGAGGCCACACCTTC. This translates into CASSLAALQSGGHTF.

The table lists this clone with a count of one. The V and J genes are TRBV10-1 and TRBJ1-2; 11 bases match TRBD1. The CDR3 is made up of 12 amino acids. Per the germline V gene, CDR1 is WNHNN and CDR2 is SYGVQD (reference sequence). Trimming at V came to 10 bases and at J to 6 bases, leaving 4 bases not matched to a gene. The CDR3 bases are TGCGCCAACCGGGACAGGGGGGATGGCTACACCTTC. Its translation is CANRDRGDGYTF.

The chain recombines TRBV5-4 with TRBJ2-3; TRBD2 matches at 14 bases. In germline, CDR1 is SGHNT, CDR2 YYREEE (reference sequence). This CDR3 region has 17 residues. Germline trimming cut 4 bases from V and 0 bases from J; bases unmatched to any gene: 4. The CDR3 protein is CASSGGLAGGSTDTQYF. CDR3 nucleotides: TGTGCCAGCAGCGGTGGACTAGCGGGAGGAAGCACAGATACGCAGTATTTT.

The J gene is TRBJ1-5, the V gene TRBV2; 7 nucleotides agree with TRBD1. Germline V lookup: CDR1 SNHLY, CDR2 FYNNEI. This CDR3 comprises 17 residues. Trimming cost V 4 bases and J 0 bases; bases outside gene matches: 9. CDR3 nucleotides: TGTGCCAGCAGTGGGGGCCGGGGACAGCCTAGCAATCAGCCCCAGCATTTT. Protein sequence: CASSGGRGQPSNQPQHF. The complete variable domain, with remaining parts taken from reference TRBV2 and TRBJ1-5, reads EPEVTQTPSHQVTQMGQEVILRCVPISNHLYFYWYRQILGQKVEFLVSFYNNEISEKSEIFDDQFSVERPDGSNFTLKIRSTKLEDSAMYFCASSGGRGQPSNQPQHFGDGTRLSIL.

CDR3 nucleotides: TGTGCCAGCAGTTTGGGAGCGGGGGGTGTGGGCGAGCAGTACTTC. Translating gives CASSLGAGGVGEQYF. This chain links TRBV27 with TRBJ2-7, with 9 bases fitting TRBD2. J was trimmed by 6 bases and V by 3 bases; bases with no gene match: 9. In germline, CDR1 is MNHEY, CDR2 SMNVEV (reference sequence). This CDR3 has 15 amino acids.

The chain has TRBV5-1 and TRBJ2-1; D is unclear. Trimming removed 4 bases from V and 9 bases from J, with 14 bases in between. Germline V CDR1 and CDR2: SGHRS, YFSETQ. The CDR3 contains 13 residues. The CDR3 DNA reads TGCGCCAGCAGCCCCACCACTAAAACTGAGCAGTTCTTC. The encoded protein is CASSPTTKTEQFF. Drawing the rest from reference TRBV5-1 and TRBJ2-1, the complete variable domain is KAGVTQTPRYLIKTRGQQVTLSCSPISGHRSVSWYQQTPGQGLQFLFEYFSETQRNKGNFPGRFSGRQFSNSRSEMNVSTLELGDSALYLCASSPTTKTEQFFGPGTRLTVL.

This clone was detected only a few times. The V gene is TRBV29-1, the J gene TRBJ1-5, with 7 bases identical to TRBD1. The junction had 3 bases not matched to a gene; V was cut back by 6 bases and J by 1 base. This CDR3 has 13 residues. CDR1 and CDR2 from the germline V gene are SQVTM and ANQGSEA. Here the CDR3 reads CSVGQQSNQPQHF. CDR3 nucleotide sequence: TGCAGCGTGGGACAGCAGAGCAATCAGCCCCAGCATTTT.

The chain carries TRBV5-4 and TRBJ2-1; 8 bases are shared with TRBD2. V trimming: 4 bases; J trimming: 10 bases; junction bases outside the gene matches: 13. The CDR3 totals 15 residues. In germline, CDR1 is SGHNT, CDR2 YYREEE (reference sequence). Written as DNA, the CDR3 is TGTGCCAGCAGCCGGCTCGAGCGGGGGCTATTCGAGCAGTTCTTC. It codes for CASSRLERGLFEQFF.

In this sample, this clone turned up a few times. The V and J genes are TRBV7-2 and TRBJ1-1; D might be TRBD1 (6 bases). CDR3 size: 14 residues. The germline V gene has CDR1 SGHTA and CDR2 FQGNSA. The ends were cut back, 5 bases at V and 6 bases at J, with 16 bases in the middle. The CDR3 bases are TGTGCCAGCAGCCACCCACAGGGAGAGTCTGAAGCTTTCTTT. Protein: CASSHPQGESEAFF.

The chain employs TRBV27 and TRBJ2-5; 9 bases match TRBD1. Germline CDR1 and CDR2: MNHEY and SMNVEV (reference sequence). CDR3 length: 13 amino acids. Trimming at V came to 5 bases and at J to 13 bases, leaving 11 bases not matched to a gene. The CDR3 sequence is CASSRWHRGRMYF. The CDR3 DNA sequence: TGTGCCAGCAGTAGATGGCACAGGGGGCGTATGTACTTC.

The chain employs TRBV7-6 and TRBJ2-3, with TRBD1 as a possible D gene (6 bases). The germline V gene has CDR1 SGHVS and CDR2 FNYEAQ. The length of the CDR3 is 15 residues. V lost 4 bases and J lost 5, with 16 bases in between. The CDR3 spells CASSSTGIRQDTQYF. DNA of the CDR3: TGTGCCAGCAGCTCCACAGGGATTCGTCAAGATACGCAGTATTTT.

V usage is TRBV2 and J usage is TRBJ2-1; 7 nucleotides agree with TRBD2. V lost 7 bases, J lost 0 bases, and 6 bases stayed unmatched. Germline V gene sequence: CDR1 SNHLY, CDR2 FYNNEI. This CDR3 has 15 amino acids. CDR3 in amino acids: CASTGPGGSYNEQFF. CDR3 DNA sequence: TGTGCCAGCACCGGCCCGGGAGGCTCCTACAATGAGCAGTTCTTC.

The CDR3 DNA sequence: TGTGCCAGCAGCTTACTAGAGGACTCCTACGAGCAGTACTTC. Amino acids: CASSLLEDSYEQYF. This chain joins TRBV7-9 and TRBJ2-7; D is unresolved. Trimming removed 2 bases at V and 0 bases at J, with 8 bases between. Looked up from germline, CDR1 is SEHNR and CDR2 is FQNEAQ (reference sequence). This CDR3 has 14 amino acids.

The rearrangement uses TRBV6-1 and TRBJ1-2, with D maybe TRBD1 (5 bases). Looked up from germline, CDR1 is MNHNS and CDR2 is SASEGT. The V gene lost 6 bases and the J gene lost 6 bases, with 17 bases spanning the gap. This CDR3 is built from 14 residues. In nucleotides, the CDR3 is TGTGCCAGCAGGGTTGGGGGGGTCGGTGATGGCTACACCTTC. The encoded protein is CASRVGGVGDGYTF.

The V and J genes are TRBV7-2 and TRBJ2-5; 13 bases fit TRBD2. Germline V lookup: CDR1 SGHTA, CDR2 FQGNSA. This CDR3 is 16 amino acids long. Germline trimming cut 1 base from V and 5 bases from J; bases unmatched to any gene: 4. The CDR3 loop is CASSLVGLAGSETQYF. The CDR3 DNA follows: TGTGCCAGCAGCTTAGTGGGACTAGCGGGAAGTGAGACCCAGTACTTC.

CDR3 DNA sequence: TGTGCCAGCAGAAGGGGGGGCGTTGGCACCGGGGAGCTGTTTTTT. Encoded protein: CASRRGGVGTGELFF. This chain connects TRBV14 to TRBJ2-2; possible D gene TRBD2, 7 bases. V lost 6 bases and J 4 bases, leaving 15 bases between the germline ends. This CDR3 comprises 15 residues. The V gene's germline CDR1 is SGHDN and CDR2 FVKESK.

This sequence joins TRBV29-1 and TRBJ2-1; possibly TRBD2 for D (7 bases). Per the germline V gene, CDR1 is SQVTM and CDR2 is ANQGSEA. The CDR3 is made up of 12 amino acids. The DNA of the CDR3 is TGCGGGGGGGCGAGCTCCTACAATGAGCAGTTCTTC. This gives the protein CGGASSYNEQFF.